This TCR beta chain was obtained from a study of blood T cells in healthy people across ages. Study-wide background: Capture via template switching afforded approximately one barcoded beta molecule per two T cells.

Next came a second PCR, run for roughly 7 to 12 cycles, which used a sample-barcoded 5' primer along with a J-beta primer mix. The authors tagged each cDNA molecule using a template-switch adaptor with 12 random nucleotides. TCRdb re-derived calls from the 5' RACE reads in MiXCR, one entry per CDR3 protein. The table includes 750,000 or so distinct CDR3 sequences, just under 25% detected once. This clonotype was seen only a few times. V lost 0 bases and J lost 2, with 5 bases in between. This CDR3 has 14 amino acids. Germline V gene data show CDR1 as SGDLS and CDR2 as YYNGEE. These sequences were also reported in another study, on T cells of mothers and their children. As that report states: In related and unrelated pairs alike, thymic selection shapes TCR recombination output, with inherited differences minor.

The receptor's source is a boy aged 10-17 years in good health. The sequenced sample was blood. The chain uses TRBV9 and TRBJ2-2; no clear D. CDR3 nucleotides: TGTGCCAGCAGCGTAGAGATTAACACCGGGGAGCTGTTTTTT. This encodes CASSVEINTGELFF. The full variable domain, with the rest looked up from reference TRBV9 and TRBJ2-2, is DSGVTQTPKHLITATGQRVTLRCSPRSGDLSVYWYQQSLDQGLQFLIQYYNGEERAKGNILERFSAQQFPDLHSELNLSSLELGDSALYFCASSVEINTGELFFGEGSRLTVL.